Listed here are 29 T cell receptor beta chains from one sample, sequenced in a study of blood T cell repertoires in COVID-19. The table came from immunoSEQ multiplex PCR; TCRdb's copy has only in-frame clones and leaves some out. This table holds roughly 150,000 clones, around 80% found once. Sequenced: peripheral blood. These receptors were obtained from a woman aged 45-65 years in a cohort sampled during active or convalescent COVID-19.

This chain uses TRBV9 with TRBJ2-5; 8 positions match TRBD1. J lost 5 bases, V lost 0 bases, and 9 bases had no gene match. Per the germline V gene, CDR1 is SGDLS and CDR2 is YYNGEE. The CDR3 extends over 16 amino acids. CDR3 bases: TGTGCCAGCAGCGTAGACGGGCAGGGGGCTTGGGAGACCCAGTACTTC. Translation: CASSVDGQGAWETQYF.

The rearrangement uses TRBV2 and TRBJ1-2, with 7 bases that match TRBD1. This CDR3 contains 13 residues. The trim removed 9 bases at V and 3 bases at J, leaving 7 bases unmatched. Germline-derived CDR1 and CDR2 are SNHLY and FYNNEI. CDR3 region: CASMTGTDYGYTF. In nucleotides, the CDR3 is TGTGCCAGTATGACAGGGACTGACTATGGCTACACCTTC.

CDR3 coding DNA: TGTGCCAGCAGCCAAGGACACTTCACCGGGGAGCTGTTTTTT. Translating gives CASSQGHFTGELFF. The chain carries TRBV14 and TRBJ2-2; unclear D gene. The V and J ends lost 1 base and 4 bases respectively, with 7 bases between them. This CDR3 has 14 residues. CDR1 is SGHDN, CDR2 FVKESK, per germline. The full variable domain, with the rest looked up from reference TRBV14 and TRBJ2-2, is EAGVTQFPSHSVIEKGQTVTLRCDPISGHDNLYWYRRVMGKEIKFLLHFVKESKQDESGMPNNRFLAERTGGTYSTLKVQPAELEDSGVYFCASSQGHFTGELFFGEGSRLTVL.

The chain couples TRBV10-3 to TRBJ1-4, with D perhaps matching TRBD1 (5 bases). V shed 4 bases and J shed 0 bases, with 6 bases lying between them. There are 14 residues in the CDR3. Germline CDR1 reads ENHRY; CDR2 reads SYGVKD. The chain's CDR3 is CAISAGSTNEKLFF. CDR3 in DNA: TGTGCCATCAGTGCAGGGTCAACTAATGAAAAACTGTTTTTT.

This clone was seen a few times. CDR3 protein: CASSDRVGSYNEQFF. The DNA of the CDR3 is TGTGCCAGCAGTGACAGGGTGGGCTCCTACAATGAGCAGTTCTTC. The chain uses TRBV2 and TRBJ2-1; D perhaps matches TRBD1 (5 bases). This CDR3 region has 15 residues. The germline V and J ends were trimmed by 3 bases and 0 bases, with 9 bases remaining between them. Germline CDR1 reads SNHLY; CDR2 reads FYNNEI.

V and J are TRBV11-1 and TRBJ1-2; 8 nucleotides match TRBD1. V lost 2 bases and J lost 4; bases outside the gene matches: 3. The length of the CDR3 is 14 residues. The V gene's germline CDR1 is SGHAT and CDR2 FQDESV (reference sequence). This chain's CDR3 is CASSLSGGFYGYTF. CDR3 coding DNA: TGTGCCAGCAGCTTATCAGGGGGCTTCTATGGCTACACCTTC.

This clone was detected once. J is TRBJ1-2 and V is TRBV20-1; D is ambiguous. Germline values: CDR1 DFQATT, CDR2 SNEGSKA (reference sequence). The ends were cut back, 3 bases at V and 8 bases at J, with 16 bases in the middle. The CDR3 runs 13 residues. CDR3 nucleotide sequence: TGCAGTGCTAGTATGAGGTCGGGTGGAGGCTACACCTTC. It yields the protein CSASMRSGGGYTF.

This clone appeared once. The V gene is TRBV2, the J gene TRBJ1-3; TRBD1 aligns across 12 bases. CDR3 length: 18 residues. Germline V gene data show CDR1 as SNHLY and CDR2 as FYNNEI. After removal of 7 bases from V and 2 bases from J, the junction contained 12 bases not matched to a gene. The CDR3: CASTRGQGAKRAGNTIYF. The CDR3 bases are TGTGCCAGCACCCGGGGACAGGGGGCTAAACGGGCTGGAAACACCATATATTTT.

The count of this clone is one. V gene TRBV19 combines with J gene TRBJ1-4; 8 positions agree with TRBD1. Germline V gene sequence: CDR1 LNHDA, CDR2 SQIVND (reference sequence). CDR3 length equals 15 residues. After removal of 1 base from V and 5 bases from J, the junction contained 3 bases not matched to a gene. CDR3 loop: CASSIGGQDNEKLFF. The CDR3 DNA reads as TGTGCCAGTAGTATAGGGGGACAGGACAATGAAAAACTGTTTTTT.

The gene calls are TRBV9 and TRBJ2-3; 7 positions agree with TRBD2. Germline assignment: CDR1 SGDLS and CDR2 YYNGEE. CDR3 size: 16 residues. V lost 0 bases to trimming and J lost 2 bases; unmatched junction nucleotides: 6. CDR3 sequence (DNA): TGTGCCAGCAGCGTAGGTCATCGGGGGGTCACAGATACGCAGTATTTT. This gives the protein CASSVGHRGVTDTQYF.

At least ten counts were recorded for this clone. This chain uses TRBV19 with TRBJ1-2; TRBD1 matches 9 bases. The germline V gene has CDR1 LNHDA and CDR2 SQIVND (reference sequence). The V segment lost 9 bases and the J segment 8 bases; nucleotides outside the gene matches: 16. The CDR3 has 15 amino acids. CDR3 sequence reads: CASTKTPGQGYGYTF. The CDR3 DNA reads TGTGCCAGCACGAAGACCCCGGGACAGGGATACGGCTACACCTTC. Complete variable domain (other parts from reference TRBV19 and TRBJ1-2): DGGITQSPKYLFRKEGQNVTLSCEQNLNHDAMYWYRQDPGQGLRLIYYSQIVNDFQKGDIAEGYSVSREKKESFPLTVTSAQKNPTAFYLCASTKTPGQGYGYTFGSGTRLTVV.

The V gene is TRBV7-6, the J gene TRBJ2-3; no clear D gene. The ends were cut back, 2 bases at V and 4 bases at J, with 10 bases in the middle. The CDR3 spans 14 residues. CDR1 and CDR2 (germline): SGHVS, FNYEAQ. CDR3 nucleotide sequence: TGTGCCAGCAGCTTAAACCGCGCCCCAGATACGCAGTATTTT. This gives the protein CASSLNRAPDTQYF.

The chain links TRBV19 to TRBJ1-5, with D possibly being TRBD1 (5 bases). Germline assignment: CDR1 LNHDA and CDR2 SQIVND (reference sequence). There are 13 residues in the CDR3. V lost 1 base and J lost 6, with 7 bases in between. As DNA, the CDR3 is TGTGCCAGTAGTATAGGGGGCCCTCAGCCCCAGCATTTT. It specifies CASSIGGPQPQHF.

The rearrangement uses TRBV2 and TRBJ2-1; TRBD2 aligns across 7 bases. This CDR3 contains 15 residues. Trimming took 6 bases from V and 10 from J; bases not matched to a gene: 15. Germline lookup yields CDR1 SNHLY and CDR2 FYNNEI. Here the CDR3 reads CASRPRGTTYVEQFF. The CDR3 DNA sequence: TGTGCCAGCAGACCCCGGGGGACTACGTATGTGGAGCAGTTCTTC.

V is TRBV3-1 (or the pseudogene TRBV3-2) and J is TRBJ2-5; a possible D gene is TRBD2 (7 bases). This CDR3 spans 15 amino acids. The germline V and J ends were trimmed by 0 bases and 6 bases, with 14 bases remaining between them. Germline V gives CDR1 LGHDT, CDR2 YNNKEL (reference sequence). This CDR3 reads CASSQEGGAIKTQYF. CDR3 DNA sequence: TGTGCCAGCAGCCAAGAAGGGGGGGCGATTAAGACCCAGTACTTC.

This clone was observed a handful of times. The chain recombines TRBV7-3 with TRBJ1-1; 7 nucleotides align to TRBD1. The CDR3 loop spans 14 amino acids. With V trimmed by 4 bases and J by 2 bases, 4 bases remained unmatched. Germline values: CDR1 SGHTA, CDR2 FQGTGA. This CDR3 reads CASSSGQANTEAFF. CDR3 sequence (DNA): TGTGCCAGCAGCTCCGGACAGGCTAACACTGAAGCTTTCTTT. Full variable domain (rest looked up from reference TRBV7-3 and TRBJ1-1): GAGVSQTPSNKVTEKGKYVELRCDPISGHTALYWYRQSLGQGPEFLIYFQGTGAADDSGLPNDRFFAVRPEGSVSTLKIQRTERGDSAVYLCASSSGQANTEAFFGQGTRLTVV.

The DNA of the CDR3 is TGTGCCAGCAGTGGTAGAGAGGAGCAGGGTTGGCAGCCCCAGCATTTT. Translation gives CASSGREEQGWQPQHF. This chain links TRBV2 with TRBJ1-5, with a possible D match to TRBD1 (5 bases). The CDR3 extends over 16 amino acids. The V gene's germline CDR1 is SNHLY and CDR2 FYNNEI. V lost 4 bases, J lost 7 bases, and 20 bases lay in between.

The chain employs TRBV5-4 and TRBJ2-3; 7 bases line up with TRBD1. From germline, CDR1 is SGHNT and CDR2 YYREEE (reference sequence). The CDR3 loop spans 14 amino acids. The V and J ends lost 1 base and 5 bases, in that order; junction bases with no gene match: 4. This CDR3 is CASSLSSGGDTQYF. The CDR3 nucleotides are TGTGCCAGCAGCTTGTCTTCAGGGGGAGATACGCAGTATTTT.

The chain carries TRBV2 and TRBJ2-7; TRBD1 is a possible D gene (5 bases). Per germline, CDR1 SNHLY and CDR2 FYNNEI. Trimming removed 5 bases at V and 2 bases at J, with 22 bases between. This CDR3 is built from 17 residues. The CDR3 sequence: CASSTFRQRTPTYEQYF. CDR3 nucleotide sequence: TGTGCCAGCAGTACCTTTAGACAGCGAACACCGACCTACGAGCAGTACTTC.

V is TRBV10-3 and J is TRBJ1-5; D may be TRBD1 (5 bases). Germline CDR1 reads ENHRY; CDR2 reads SYGVKD. Trimming removed 3 bases from V and 7 bases from J, with 13 bases in between. The length of the CDR3 is 14 residues. The CDR3 here is CAISDPGLGQPQHF. In DNA, the CDR3 is TGTGCCATCAGTGATCCGGGACTTGGGCAGCCCCAGCATTTT.

The V and J genes are TRBV11-2 and TRBJ2-1, with 8 bases fitting TRBD1. CDR1 and CDR2 (germline): SGHAT, FQNNGV. V dropped 5 bases and J dropped 2; count of bases not matched to a gene: 2. The CDR3 spans 14 residues. In DNA form, the CDR3 reads TGTGCCAGCAGCCGGACAGGGCCCTACAATGAGCAGTTCTTC. This encodes CASSRTGPYNEQFF.

The genes are TRBV12-3 or TRBV12-4 and TRBJ2-5; 7 positions agree with TRBD1. This CDR3 has 13 amino acids. The V gene end was trimmed by 5 bases and the J gene end by 8 bases; junction bases not matched to a gene: 8. CDR3 in amino acids: CASSVGQKRTQYF. CDR3 nucleotides: TGTGCCAGCAGTGTGGGACAGAAGAGAACCCAGTACTTC.

J is TRBJ2-3 and V is TRBV6-5; D possibly corresponds to TRBD1 (7 bases). The CDR3 is 15 residues long. Germline V CDR1 and CDR2: MNHEY, SVGAGI. V gave up 6 bases and J gave up 2 bases, with 15 bases separating them. The CDR3 reads CASSLSGGSTDTQYF. CDR3 coding DNA: TGTGCCAGCAGCCTCTCAGGGGGGTCCACAGATACGCAGTATTTT.

The chain carries TRBV4-1 and TRBJ2-2, with D perhaps matching TRBD2 (5 bases). The germline V gene has CDR1 MGHRA and CDR2 YSYEKL. The CDR3 runs 15 residues. The ends were cut back, 2 bases at V and 5 bases at J, with 12 bases in the middle. The CDR3 bases are TGCGCCAGCAGCCAACCGTGGGAGCGGACCGGGGAGCTGTTTTTT. As protein: CASSQPWERTGELFF.

The chain uses TRBV19 and TRBJ1-2, with D maybe TRBD1 (5 bases). CDR1 is LNHDA and CDR2 is SQIVND in the germline V gene (reference sequence). The ends were cut back, 7 bases at V and 3 bases at J, with 12 bases in the middle. The length of the CDR3 is 13 residues. The DNA for the CDR3 is TGTGCCAGTAACAGCAGGGTTCACTATGGCTACACCTTC. Translation gives CASNSRVHYGYTF. Based on the CDR3 plus reference TRBV19 and TRBJ1-2, the full variable domain is DGGITQSPKYLFRKEGQNVTLSCEQNLNHDAMYWYRQDPGQGLRLIYYSQIVNDFQKGDIAEGYSVSREKKESFPLTVTSAQKNPTAFYLCASNSRVHYGYTFGSGTRLTVV.

The rearrangement links TRBV7-4 to TRBJ2-3; 14 bases are a match to TRBD2. The CDR3 is made up of 15 amino acids. The germline V gene encodes CDR1 SGHVT and CDR2 SQSDAQ. The trim removed 5 bases at V and 4 bases at J, leaving 2 bases unmatched. In DNA, the CDR3 is TGTGCCAGCAGCCGACTAGCGGGGGGGTCAGATACGCAGTATTTT. This gives the protein CASSRLAGGSDTQYF.

This clone came up a few times. CDR3 bases: TGTGCCAGCAGCCAAGCAACAGGGGCTAATTCACCCCTCCACTTT. Protein: CASSQATGANSPLHF. V and J are TRBV3-1 (or the pseudogene TRBV3-2) and TRBJ1-6; 7 bases fit TRBD1. With V trimmed by 1 base and J by 6 bases, 3 bases remained unmatched. The CDR3 is made up of 15 amino acids. Germline V gene lookup returns CDR1 LGHDT and CDR2 YNNKEL (reference sequence).

This rearrangement joins TRBV11-2 to TRBJ1-1, with TRBD1 matching over 12 bases. Looked up from germline, CDR1 is SGHAT and CDR2 is FQNNGV. V lost 5 bases to trimming and J lost 7 bases; unmatched junction nucleotides: 8. The CDR3 is 15 amino acids. CDR3 DNA: TGTGCCAGCAGCGCCGGGACAGGGGGCGAATTTGAAGCTTTCTTT. As protein: CASSAGTGGEFEAFF.

This clone was seen only a few times. The chain recombines TRBV9 with TRBJ2-1, with TRBD2 matching over 9 bases. The CDR3 consists of 15 residues. J was trimmed by 6 bases and V by 0 bases; bases with no gene match: 4. Germline lookup yields CDR1 SGDLS and CDR2 YYNGEE. DNA for the CDR3: TGTGCCAGCAGCGTAGCGGCTAGCGGGGCCAATGAGCAGTTCTTC. Its protein product is CASSVAASGANEQFF. Combining the CDR3 with reference TRBV9 and TRBJ2-1 gives the whole variable domain DSGVTQTPKHLITATGQRVTLRCSPRSGDLSVYWYQQSLDQGLQFLIQYYNGEERAKGNILERFSAQQFPDLHSELNLSSLELGDSALYFCASSVAASGANEQFFGPGTRLTVL.